The 18 T cell receptor beta chains below come from one sample, sequenced in a study of Ad26.COV2.S vaccination and SARS-CoV-2 variants. The method was immunoSEQ multiplex PCR; TCRdb's version includes in-frame clones alone and lacks a portion of them. This table holds around 300,000 clones, around 90% found once. Documented treatment: approximately 18 received Ad26.COV2.S at low or high dose, single or two shots; roughly five received placebo; per-sample allocation not given. Each sample was drawn 63 days after the first injection (of vaccine or placebo). Sequenced material: peripheral blood, taken in a trial of Ad26.COV2.S vaccine versus placebo. These receptors came from a person aged 18-65 years who received the Ad26.COV2.S COVID-19 vaccine or a placebo.

This clone was seen only once. V is TRBV19 and J is TRBJ1-3; D is uncertain. The CDR3 contains 13 residues. Germline values: CDR1 LNHDA, CDR2 SQIVND (reference sequence). With 5 bases removed from V and 4 bases from J, the gap between germline ends came to 9 bases. CDR3 residues: CASSSRPGNTIYF. The CDR3 region has the DNA TGTGCCAGTAGTTCCAGACCCGGAAACACCATATATTTT.

The chain combines TRBV24-1 with TRBJ2-7, with 14 bases matching TRBD2. From germline, CDR1 is KGHDR and CDR2 SFDVKD. V dropped 7 bases and J dropped 5; count of bases not matched to a gene: 12. The CDR3 runs 17 residues. The CDR3 DNA reads TGTGCCACCAGGAAACCGGGACTAGCGGGAGATTTCCACGAGCAGTACGTC. This encodes CATRKPGLAGDFHEQYV.

V and J are TRBV2 and TRBJ2-1; no clear D gene. The CDR3 has 13 amino acids. V dropped 5 bases and J dropped 3 bases, with 8 bases sitting between them. Germline CDR1 SNHLY, CDR2 FYNNEI. In nucleotides, the CDR3 is TGTGCCAGCAGTATAGACTTCTACAATGAGCAGTTCTTC. Amino acid sequence: CASSIDFYNEQFF.

The chain couples TRBV5-5 to TRBJ2-7; D is undetermined. This CDR3 has 15 residues. V lost 3 bases and J 7 bases, leaving 20 bases between the germline ends. Germline loops: CDR1 SGHKS, CDR2 YYEKEE (reference sequence). CDR3 sequence: CASSSSSPSLGEQYV. CDR3 bases: TGTGCCAGCAGCTCCAGCAGTCCGTCTCTGGGAGAGCAGTACGTC.

This clone was recorded only once. The rearrangement links TRBV27 to TRBJ1-3; no definite D call. This CDR3 has 14 amino acids. V was trimmed by 8 bases and J by 1 base, leaving 12 bases between them. Germline CDR1 is MNHEY and CDR2 is SMNVEV (reference sequence). The CDR3 reads CASANPDSGNTIYF. The CDR3 DNA follows: TGTGCCAGCGCCAATCCTGATTCTGGAAACACCATATATTTT.

The chain joins TRBV7-2 to TRBJ1-5; the D gene is possibly TRBD1 (5 bases). The V gene's germline CDR1 is SGHTA and CDR2 FQGNSA. The CDR3 consists of 17 residues. The V and J ends lost 5 bases and 1 base respectively, with 18 bases between them. The CDR3 DNA follows: TGTGCCAGCAGCCCCCGGGGGGTTGGGTGGAGCAATCAGCCCCAGCATTTT. Translating it yields CASSPRGVGWSNQPQHF.

V is TRBV2 and J is TRBJ1-1; TRBD1 matches at 8 bases. Germline loops: CDR1 SNHLY, CDR2 FYNNEI. CDR3 length: 14 amino acids. Trimming took 5 bases from V and 1 from J; bases not matched to a gene: 3. CDR3 DNA sequence: TGTGCCAGCAGTCCCGGGACAGGGAACACTGAAGCTTTCTTT. This gives the protein CASSPGTGNTEAFF.

This clone appeared once. The chain employs TRBV27 and TRBJ2-1, with TRBD2 identical over 14 bases. V shed 5 bases, J shed 6 bases, and the junction held 3 bases outside the gene matches. CDR3 length equals 15 residues. Germline assignment: CDR1 MNHEY and CDR2 SMNVEV (reference sequence). For the CDR3, the DNA is TGTGCCAGCAGTGGACTAGCGGGGGGCATCAATGAGCAGTTCTTC. Encoded protein: CASSGLAGGINEQFF.

The chain is built from TRBV7-2 and TRBJ1-1; D might be TRBD1 (6 bases). This CDR3 is built from 13 residues. CDR1 is SGHTA, CDR2 FQGNSA, per germline. The ends were cut back, 2 bases at V and 8 bases at J, with 12 bases in the middle. CDR3 coding DNA: TGTGCCAGCAGCTTAACGTGGACAGTAGAAGCTTTCTTT. Translated: CASSLTWTVEAFF.

The V call is TRBV16, the J call TRBJ2-7; no reliable D call. The CDR3 sequence is 13 residues long. The V gene's germline CDR1 is KGHSY and CDR2 FQNENV. Trimming removed 3 bases at V and 6 bases at J, with 12 bases between. CDR3 loop: CASSHGFRGEQYV. The CDR3, as DNA: TGTGCCAGCAGCCATGGTTTCCGTGGCGAGCAGTACGTC.

The rearrangement links TRBV13 to TRBJ2-2, with 7 nucleotides matching TRBD1. The CDR3 is 16 residues long. V shed 5 bases and J 4 bases; nucleotides not matched to a gene: 10. CDR1 and CDR2 (germline): PRHDT, FYEKMQ (reference sequence). CDR3 sequence reads: CASSPVGTEATGELFF. The CDR3 nucleotides are TGTGCCAGCAGCCCGGTAGGGACAGAGGCCACCGGGGAGCTGTTTTTT.

This chain connects TRBV6-5 to TRBJ2-1; TRBD1 aligns across 9 bases. This CDR3 contains 14 residues. Unmatched junction bases numbered 5, after V lost 5 bases and J lost 6 bases. Germline V gives CDR1 MNHEY, CDR2 SVGAGI. CDR3 in amino acids: CASSQDRGVNEQFF. The CDR3 bases are TGTGCCAGCAGTCAGGACAGGGGAGTCAATGAGCAGTTCTTC.

V gene TRBV9 combines with J gene TRBJ2-7; either TRBD1 or TRBD2 may fit D (7 bases each). In germline, CDR1 is SGDLS, CDR2 YYNGEE. This CDR3 is 16 amino acids long. V dropped 4 bases and J dropped 2 bases, with 19 bases sitting between them. CDR3 region: CASSPGGGRQTYEQYF. In nucleotides, the CDR3 is TGTGCCAGCAGCCCAGGGGGGGGGCGGCAGACCTACGAGCAGTACTTC.

This clone was recorded many times. The chain carries TRBV4-3 and TRBJ2-1, with 14 bases identical to TRBD2. The V gene end was trimmed by 4 bases and the J gene end by 5 bases; junction bases not matched to a gene: 16. From germline, CDR1 is LGHNA and CDR2 YSLEER. The CDR3 spans 20 residues. Written as DNA, the CDR3 is TGCGCCAGCAGCCCAAGTCGAAGGACTAGCGGGGGGATAAAGGACAATGAGCAGTTCTTC. Protein product: CASSPSRRTSGGIKDNEQFF.

This chain connects TRBV13 to TRBJ1-1; D possibly corresponds to TRBD1 (5 bases). Trimming shortened V by 5 bases and J by 5 bases, and 18 bases separated the two germline ends. The V gene's germline CDR1 is PRHDT and CDR2 FYEKMQ (reference sequence). There are 15 residues in the CDR3. The CDR3 region has the DNA TGTGCCAGCAGCCTCCGCCTGGGGGTTTTGACTGAAGCTTTCTTT. Translation: CASSLRLGVLTEAFF.

The rearrangement links TRBV5-6 to TRBJ2-2, with D possibly TRBD1 on 5 matching bases. V lost 3 bases and J lost 6, with 15 bases in between. The CDR3 runs to 15 residues. Germline CDR1 and CDR2: SGHDT and YYEEEE. The CDR3 DNA sequence: TGTGCCAGCAGCTCGCTTACAGGAATCGCCGGGGAGCTGTTTTTT. It specifies CASSSLTGIAGELFF.

The chain joins TRBV5-4 to TRBJ2-3; no definite D call. Germline V gene sequence: CDR1 SGHNT, CDR2 YYREEE (reference sequence). CDR3 size: 14 residues. The ends were cut back, 7 bases at V and 4 bases at J, with 16 bases in the middle. This CDR3 reads CASRNLASPDTQYF. CDR3 nucleotide sequence: TGTGCCAGCCGGAACTTAGCTTCTCCAGATACGCAGTATTTT. The whole variable domain, filled in from reference TRBV5-4 and TRBJ2-3, reads ETGVTQSPTHLIKTRGQQVTLRCSSQSGHNTVSWYQQALGQGPQFIFQYYREEENGRGNFPPRFSGLQFPNYSSELNVNALELDDSALYLCASRNLASPDTQYFGPGTRLTVL.

V and J are TRBV7-9 and TRBJ2-1; TRBD1 might be the D (5 bases). The germline V and J ends were trimmed by 4 bases and 8 bases, with 18 bases remaining between them. Germline V gene data show CDR1 as SEHNR and CDR2 as FQNEAQ (reference sequence). The CDR3 is made up of 15 amino acids. CDR3 region: CASSYLGRGGDEQFF. The CDR3 nucleotides read TGTGCCAGCAGCTACTTGGGGCGAGGTGGGGATGAGCAGTTCTTC.